Included here is one T cell receptor beta chain sequence, with context. Its target is not known. The donors belonged to the roughly 110-subject validation cohort, separate from the roughly 600-subject first cohort. The data stem from a study of cytomegalovirus exposure and HLA in healthy donors. CDR3 length equals 11 residues. V dropped 2 bases and J dropped 9 bases, with 6 bases sitting between them. Germline-derived CDR1 and CDR2 are SGDLS and YYNGEE. Study-wide points: Specificity for CMV antigens was confirmed in vitro for a few of the CMV-associated chains. Researchers counted around 150 TCR beta chains as cytomegalovirus-associated. TCR clusters originating in the first cohort tended to co-occur in the roughly 120 validation repertoires, according to a later analysis.

Assay used: immunoSEQ multiplex PCR; TCRdb lists only in-frame clones, some missing. The sample yields some 150,000 clones, roughly 89% seen once. The rearrangement joins TRBV9 to TRBJ1-5; D remains ambiguous. Sequencing was carried out using PBMCs. This TCR was recovered from a young man in good health and CMV-seropositive. CDR3 sequence: CASSVVRPQHF. DNA for the CDR3: TGTGCCAGCAGCGTTGTCCGGCCCCAGCATTTT.